Described below is a single T cell receptor (beta chain) sequence and its context. A second PCR, run for roughly 7 to 12 cycles, used a sample-barcoded 5' primer plus a J-beta primer mix. From the 5' RACE reads, TCRdb called clonotypes with MiXCR, one entry per CDR3 protein. The sample holds fewer than 650,000 distinct CDR3 sequences, about 28% seen once. The CDR3 loop spans 16 amino acids. The germline gives CDR1 KGHSH, CDR2 LQKENI. After removal of 4 bases from V and 0 bases from J, the junction contained 6 bases not matched to a gene. The data stem from a study of blood T cells in healthy people across ages. The same sample was also studied in work on T cells of mothers and their children. That paper notes: Microchimeric T cell clones that persisted were not detected.

The sample was blood. The genes are TRBV18 and TRBJ2-1, with TRBD1 identical over 7 bases. This clonotype was sampled from a boy between 2 and 10 years old in good health. Written as DNA, the CDR3 is TGTGCCAGCTCACTCATGACAGGGTACTCCTACAATGAGCAGTTCTTC. It translates to CASSLMTGYSYNEQFF.